Each of the 30 T cell receptor beta chains below was sequenced from the same sample in a study of Tregs in tolerant kidney transplant recipients. Which antigens these TCRs recognize remains unknown. Generated by immunoSEQ multiplex PCR, the TCRdb table keeps only in-frame clones and is missing some. The sample records about 4,200 clones, roughly 54% being singletons. Sequenced: CD8+ T cells from blood cultured with allogeneic cells. The receptors come from a human donor in good health.

This chain's CDR3 is CASSYGGVNTEAFF. Here the CDR3 DNA reads TGTGCCAGCAGTTACGGGGGGGTGAACACTGAAGCTTTCTTT. The chain is built from TRBV6-5 and TRBJ1-1, with D perhaps matching TRBD1 (5 bases). Trimming shortened V by 2 bases and J by 0 bases, and 7 bases separated the two germline ends. The CDR3 totals 14 residues. CDR1 is MNHEY, CDR2 SVGAGI, per germline.

The chain is built from TRBV19 and TRBJ1-1; the D is unclear. The V gene lost 5 bases and the J gene lost 1 base, with 14 bases spanning the gap. This CDR3 is 15 amino acids long. The germline V gene encodes CDR1 LNHDA and CDR2 SQIVND (reference sequence). As DNA, the CDR3 is TGTGCCAGTAGTGTCACCCCCGGACCGAACACTGAAGCTTTCTTT. It specifies CASSVTPGPNTEAFF.

V is TRBV7-8 and J is TRBJ2-7; TRBD1 agrees at 9 bases. V lost 1 base to trimming and J lost 4 bases; unmatched junction nucleotides: 2. Germline CDR1 SGHVS, CDR2 FQNEAQ. The CDR3 is made up of 14 amino acids. The CDR3 sequence: CASSLVGQGYEQYF. The CDR3, as DNA: TGTGCCAGCAGCTTAGTGGGACAGGGTTACGAGCAGTACTTC.

This chain joins TRBV2 and TRBJ1-5; D remains ambiguous. The CDR3 has 16 amino acids. Germline CDR1 SNHLY, CDR2 FYNNEI. Trimming stripped 6 bases from V and 2 bases from J, with 17 bases between. CDR3 DNA: TGTGCCAGCAGACGCGATGCCACGACGGGCAATCAGCCCCAGCATTTT. Translating it yields CASRRDATTGNQPQHF.

The V and J genes are TRBV7-6 and TRBJ1-2; D remains unclear. CDR1 SGHVS and CDR2 FNYEAQ come from the germline V gene. The CDR3 runs to 14 residues. V lost 3 bases and J 2 bases, leaving 10 bases between the germline ends. CDR3 bases: TGTGCCAGCAGCTTGAGTGAGGCAAACTATGGCTACACCTTC. Protein: CASSLSEANYGYTF. Based on the CDR3 plus reference TRBV7-6 and TRBJ1-2, the full variable domain is GAGVSQSPRYKVTKRGQDVALRCDPISGHVSLYWYRQALGQGPEFLTYFNYEAQQDKSGLPNDRFSAERPEGSISTLTIQRTEQRDSAMYRCASSLSEANYGYTFGSGTRLTVV.

The chain carries TRBV4-2 and TRBJ2-5; D not resolved. The CDR3 runs to 13 residues. Trimming took off 0 bases at V and 9 bases at J, with 11 bases between the two ends. Germline V gene sequence: CDR1 LGHNA, CDR2 YNFKEQ. The chain's CDR3 is CASSQEPPMAQYF. The CDR3 DNA reads as TGTGCCAGCAGCCAAGAGCCCCCGATGGCCCAGTACTTC.

This chain links TRBV13 with TRBJ1-1; no clear D. The CDR3 totals 13 residues. CDR1 is PRHDT, CDR2 FYEKMQ, per germline (reference sequence). The V end was cut by 3 bases, the J end by 3 bases, with 8 bases between. The CDR3 region is CASSLTAYTEAFF. CDR3 nucleotides: TGTGCCAGCAGCTTGACTGCGTACACTGAAGCTTTCTTT.

This rearrangement joins TRBV4-2 to TRBJ2-7; maybe TRBD1 (6 bases). Per germline, CDR1 LGHNA and CDR2 YNFKEQ. There are 13 residues in the CDR3. The V end was cut by 5 bases, the J end by 2 bases, with 10 bases between. The CDR3 nucleotides are TGTGCCAGCAGCTGGGACAATACCTACGAGCAGTACTTC. Protein product: CASSWDNTYEQYF.

This clone has just one count. This chain links TRBV5-6 with TRBJ2-1, with TRBD1 as a possible D gene (5 bases). The CDR3 length is 14 residues. The germline gives CDR1 SGHDT, CDR2 YYEEEE. V lost 4 bases to trimming and J lost 6 bases, with 14 bases between them. CDR3 bases: TGTGCCAGCAGCCTTGGACACGGCGTCAATGAGCAGTTCTTC. Its translation: CASSLGHGVNEQFF. Full variable domain (outside the CDR3, taken from reference TRBV5-6 and TRBJ2-1): DAGVTQSPTHLIKTRGQQVTLRCSPKSGHDTVSWYQQALGQGPQFIFQYYEEEERQRGNFPDRFSGHQFPNYSSELNVNALLLGDSALYLCASSLGHGVNEQFFGPGTRLTVL.

This clone was counted between two and nine times. This CDR3 is also generated by other DNA sequences in the sample. The chain couples TRBV27 to TRBJ2-2; D uncertain. Germline loops: CDR1 MNHEY, CDR2 SMNVEV (reference sequence). V lost 3 bases, J lost 0 bases, and 5 bases lay in between. This CDR3 spans 14 amino acids. The CDR3 sequence: CASSFGTNTGELFF. DNA for the CDR3: TGTGCCAGCAGTTTTGGGACGAACACCGGGGAGCTGTTTTTT.

The chain has TRBV11-3 and TRBJ2-1; TRBD2 matches at 10 bases. Germline-derived CDR1 and CDR2 are SGHNT and YENEEA. J gave up 7 bases and V 5 bases, and 8 bases lay outside the gene matches. The CDR3 spans 15 residues. The CDR3 protein is CASSRSGGFWNEQFF. The CDR3 DNA is TGTGCCAGCAGCCGTAGCGGGGGGTTTTGGAATGAGCAGTTCTTC.

The chain joins TRBV2 to TRBJ2-7; weak D call: TRBD1 (6 bases). This CDR3 comprises 13 residues. Trimming stripped 1 base from V and 6 bases from J, with 10 bases between. The germline gives CDR1 SNHLY, CDR2 FYNNEI. CDR3 sequence reads: CASSEGGPGEQYF. The CDR3 DNA is TGTGCCAGCAGTGAAGGGGGGCCCGGCGAGCAGTACTTC.

This clone has only a few counts. The chain is built from TRBV15 and TRBJ2-3, with D tentatively TRBD2 (7 bases). CDR3 length: 18 residues. The V end lost 0 bases, the J end lost 3 bases, and 19 bases lay between the germline ends. Germline assignment: CDR1 LNHNV and CDR2 YYDKDF (reference sequence). This chain's CDR3 is CATSRDMGEGVGTDTQYF. CDR3 DNA sequence: TGTGCCACCAGCAGAGATATGGGGGAGGGGGTCGGGACAGATACGCAGTATTTT.

The rearrangement links TRBV19 to TRBJ1-1, with no clear D. The V gene's germline CDR1 is LNHDA and CDR2 SQIVND (reference sequence). The CDR3 consists of 15 residues. V lost 3 bases to trimming and J lost 3 bases, with 14 bases between them. The CDR3 loop reads CASSIPRGLDTEAFF. Written as DNA, the CDR3 is TGTGCCAGTAGTATCCCGAGAGGGTTGGACACTGAAGCTTTCTTT.

The chain joins TRBV4-1 to TRBJ1-1; D might be TRBD1 (5 bases). The CDR3 totals 17 residues. Looked up from germline, CDR1 is MGHRA and CDR2 is YSYEKL. V gave up 4 bases and J gave up 1 base, with 19 bases separating them. The CDR3 region has the DNA TGCGCCAGCAGCCTTAAGCAAGGTGGACACCCGAACACTGAAGCTTTCTTT. Translating it yields CASSLKQGGHPNTEAFF.

This clone was found a few times. The V gene is TRBV9, the J gene TRBJ2-1, with TRBD2 identical over 11 bases. This CDR3 is built from 17 residues. The V segment lost 0 bases and the J segment 4 bases; nucleotides outside the gene matches: 6. The V gene's germline CDR1 is SGDLS and CDR2 YYNGEE. CDR3 nucleotide sequence: TGTGCCAGCAGCGTAGGACTAGCGGGACCCCCTTACAATGAGCAGTTCTTC. Translating it yields CASSVGLAGPPYNEQFF.

The sample holds a few counts of this clone. V and J are TRBV7-6 and TRBJ2-1, with 8 bases matching TRBD2. The CDR3 is 16 residues long. Germline V CDR1 and CDR2: SGHVS, FNYEAQ. V shed 1 base and J 4 bases; nucleotides not matched to a gene: 6. The CDR3 loop is CASSLEVAGIYNEQFF. In DNA, the CDR3 is TGTGCCAGCAGCTTAGAAGTAGCGGGAATATACAATGAGCAGTTCTTC.

This clone was found a few times. This chain connects TRBV6-1 to TRBJ2-3, with D maybe TRBD2 (6 bases). The length of the CDR3 is 17 residues. V dropped 3 bases and J dropped 1 base, with 17 bases sitting between them. Per germline, CDR1 MNHNS and CDR2 SASEGT. The chain's CDR3 is CASSDTHGGGGTDTQYF. Here the CDR3 DNA reads TGTGCCAGCAGTGACACCCACGGCGGCGGGGGCACAGATACGCAGTATTTT.

The V and J genes are TRBV11-3 and TRBJ2-1; D tentatively fits TRBD1 or TRBD2 (5 bases each). Germline CDR1 reads SGHNT; CDR2 reads YENEEA. There are 18 residues in the CDR3. Trimming stripped 1 base from V and 0 bases from J, with 16 bases between. This CDR3 reads CASSLGPGPLSSYNEQFF. In DNA form, the CDR3 reads TGTGCCAGCAGCTTAGGCCCGGGACCCCTGAGCTCCTACAATGAGCAGTTCTTC.

The rearrangement uses TRBV10-2 and TRBJ2-2; the D is unclear. The CDR3 is 15 residues long. V was clipped by 0 bases and J by 5 bases, with 10 bases between them. CDR1 is WSHSY and CDR2 is SAAADI in the germline V gene. The CDR3 sequence: CASSESSLRTGELFF. CDR3 DNA sequence: TGCGCCAGCAGTGAGTCCTCCCTCAGAACCGGGGAGCTGTTTTTT.

V gene TRBV5-1 combines with J gene TRBJ1-1; 9 bases line up with TRBD1. The germline CDR1 and CDR2 sequences are SGHRS and YFSETQ. The junction had 4 bases not matched to a gene; V was cut back by 4 bases and J by 0 bases. The CDR3 totals 15 residues. CDR3 sequence: CASSTGQGLNTEAFF. The DNA of the CDR3 is TGCGCCAGCAGCACCGGACAGGGGCTGAACACTGAAGCTTTCTTT.

This clone was observed a few times. V and J are TRBV11-2 and TRBJ2-7, with D perhaps matching TRBD1 (6 bases). The CDR3 runs 13 residues. The V end was cut by 1 base, the J end by 7 bases, with 11 bases between. Germline V gives CDR1 SGHAT, CDR2 FQNNGV. For the CDR3, the DNA is TGTGCCAGCAGCTTAGGCACAGGGTGGGAGCAGTACTTC. Translating gives CASSLGTGWEQYF.

This clone turned up a few times. V gene TRBV7-6 combines with J gene TRBJ2-3; unclear D gene. Germline CDR1 is SGHVS and CDR2 is FNYEAQ. This CDR3 has 13 residues. The V end was cut by 5 bases, the J end by 2 bases, with 8 bases between. CDR3 nucleotide sequence: TGTGCCAGCAGCCCCGCGAACACAGATACGCAGTATTTT. Translation: CASSPANTDTQYF. Based on the CDR3 plus reference TRBV7-6 and TRBJ2-3, the full variable domain is GAGVSQSPRYKVTKRGQDVALRCDPISGHVSLYWYRQALGQGPEFLTYFNYEAQQDKSGLPNDRFSAERPEGSISTLTIQRTEQRDSAMYRCASSPANTDTQYFGPGTRLTVL.

CDR3 protein: CASSQVRGREQYF. The CDR3 bases are TGTGCCAGCAGCCAAGTTAGGGGGCGCGAGCAGTACTTC. This chain links TRBV5-4 with TRBJ2-7, with TRBD1 identical over 7 bases. The CDR3 consists of 13 residues. CDR1 and CDR2 (germline): SGHNT, YYREEE (reference sequence). V shed 4 bases and J 6 bases; nucleotides not matched to a gene: 7.

The chain recombines TRBV15 with TRBJ2-6; D is unclear. This CDR3 contains 15 residues. With 8 bases removed from V and 0 bases from J, the gap between germline ends came to 11 bases. Germline CDR1 LNHNV, CDR2 YYDKDF (reference sequence). The CDR3 is CATVHPSSGANVLTF. The CDR3 bases are TGTGCCACCGTCCACCCGAGCTCTGGGGCCAACGTCCTGACTTTC.

This chain joins TRBV12-5 and TRBJ2-7; tentative D call: TRBD1 (6 bases). The CDR3 sequence is 13 residues long. The V gene lost 7 bases and the J gene lost 4 bases, with 14 bases spanning the gap. In germline, CDR1 is LGHNT, CDR2 FRNRAP. Written as DNA, the CDR3 is TGTGCTAGTGCCCCGGGCAGGGGATACGAGCAGTACTTC. This sequence encodes CASAPGRGYEQYF.

The J gene is TRBJ1-4, the V gene TRBV6-5; D perhaps matches TRBD1 (6 bases). The CDR3 has 15 amino acids. Germline-derived CDR1 and CDR2 are MNHEY and SVGAGI. V was pared by 4 bases and J by 0 bases, with 9 bases between. The CDR3 loop reads CASSSDSATNEKLFF. CDR3 in DNA: TGTGCCAGCAGTTCGGACAGCGCAACTAATGAAAAACTGTTTTTT.

The chain recombines TRBV4-1 with TRBJ2-1, with 13 bases matching TRBD2. Trimming took 1 base from V and 6 from J; bases not matched to a gene: 0. Looked up from germline, CDR1 is MGHRA and CDR2 is YSYEKL. The CDR3 has 15 residues. The CDR3 sequence: CASSQGLAGGNEQFF. The CDR3 nucleotides are TGCGCCAGCAGCCAAGGACTAGCGGGAGGCAATGAGCAGTTCTTC.

The J gene is TRBJ2-7, the V gene TRBV28; D is ambiguous. CDR1 is MDHEN, CDR2 SYDVKM, per germline. The CDR3 covers 16 residues. V lost 2 bases to trimming and J lost 0 bases, with 14 bases between them. The CDR3 spells CASSLPTQGGSYEQYF. CDR3 nucleotides: TGTGCCAGCAGTTTACCAACCCAAGGCGGCTCCTACGAGCAGTACTTC.

V gene TRBV27 combines with J gene TRBJ2-7, with a weak D call TRBD2 (6 bases). The CDR3 is 13 residues long. The germline CDR1 and CDR2 sequences are MNHEY and SMNVEV (reference sequence). V was clipped by 3 bases and J by 4 bases, with 10 bases between them. CDR3 protein: CASSFGGGYEQYF. CDR3 sequence (DNA): TGTGCCAGCAGTTTTGGTGGGGGGTACGAGCAGTACTTC.